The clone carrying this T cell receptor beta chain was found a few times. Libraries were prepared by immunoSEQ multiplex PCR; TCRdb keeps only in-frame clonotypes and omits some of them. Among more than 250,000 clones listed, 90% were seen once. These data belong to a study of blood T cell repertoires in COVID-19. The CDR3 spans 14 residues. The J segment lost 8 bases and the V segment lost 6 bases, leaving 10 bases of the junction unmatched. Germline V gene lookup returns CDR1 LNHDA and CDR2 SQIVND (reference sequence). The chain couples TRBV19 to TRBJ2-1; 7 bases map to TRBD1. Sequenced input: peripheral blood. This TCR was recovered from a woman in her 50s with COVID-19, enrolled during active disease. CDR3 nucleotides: TGTGCCAGTAGCCTACAGGGGTGGATTGATGAGCAGTTCTTC. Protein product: CASSLQGWIDEQFF.